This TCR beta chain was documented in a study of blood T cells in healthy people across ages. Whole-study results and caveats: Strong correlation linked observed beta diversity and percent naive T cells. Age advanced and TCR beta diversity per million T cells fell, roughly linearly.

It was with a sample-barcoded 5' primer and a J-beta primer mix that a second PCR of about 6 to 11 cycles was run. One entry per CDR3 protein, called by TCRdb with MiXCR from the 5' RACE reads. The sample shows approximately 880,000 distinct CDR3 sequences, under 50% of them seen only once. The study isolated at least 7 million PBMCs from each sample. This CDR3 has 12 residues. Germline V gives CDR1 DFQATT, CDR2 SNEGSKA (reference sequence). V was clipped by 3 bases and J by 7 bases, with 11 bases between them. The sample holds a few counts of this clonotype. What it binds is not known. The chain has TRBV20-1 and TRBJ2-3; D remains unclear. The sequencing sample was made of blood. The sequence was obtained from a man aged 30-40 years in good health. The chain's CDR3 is CSASRLPNTQYF. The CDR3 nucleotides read TGCAGTGCTAGTAGACTGCCGAATACGCAGTATTTT.